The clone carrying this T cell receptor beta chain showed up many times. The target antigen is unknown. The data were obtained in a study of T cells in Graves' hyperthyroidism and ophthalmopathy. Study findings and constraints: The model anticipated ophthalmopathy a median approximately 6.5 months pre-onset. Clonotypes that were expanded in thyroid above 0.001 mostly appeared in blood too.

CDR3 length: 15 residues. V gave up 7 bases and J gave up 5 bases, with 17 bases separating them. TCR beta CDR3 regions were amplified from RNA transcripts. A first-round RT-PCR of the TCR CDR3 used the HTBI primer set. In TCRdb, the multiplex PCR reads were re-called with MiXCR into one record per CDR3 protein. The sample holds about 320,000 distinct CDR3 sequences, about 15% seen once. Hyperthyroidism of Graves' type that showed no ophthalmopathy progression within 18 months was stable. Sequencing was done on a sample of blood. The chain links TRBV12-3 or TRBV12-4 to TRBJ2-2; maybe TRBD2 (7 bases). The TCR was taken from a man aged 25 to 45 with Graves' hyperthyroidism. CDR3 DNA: TGTGCCAGCACTCTAGGGGGGGAGGGGACCGGGGAGCTGTTTTTT. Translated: CASTLGGEGTGELFF.